Given below is one T cell receptor beta chain in context. Antigen: not known. Amplifying from RNA transcripts, the study obtained TCR beta CDR3 regions. First-round RT-PCR with HTBI primers preceded a second-round multiplex PCR. In TCRdb, the multiplex PCR reads were re-called with MiXCR into one record per CDR3 protein. The table records almost 750,000 distinct CDR3 sequences, around 40% of them present only once. This sample was taken from a study of Graves' ophthalmopathy and Graves' hyperthyroidism. In the study overall: The authors collected peripheral blood at initial diagnosis, before any treatment.

Findings of the study overall: Ophthalmopathy progression was predicted with 65% to 71% sensitivity and about 72% specificity.

Germline values: CDR1 MNHEY, CDR2 SVGAGI. Trimming removed 6 bases at V and 5 bases at J, with 19 bases between. This CDR3 is 15 amino acids long. This clonotype originated in an adult man with Graves' ophthalmopathy. Sequencing input: peripheral blood. The chain is built from TRBV6-5 and TRBJ1-2; possibly TRBD1 for D (6 bases). The CDR3 coding sequence is TGTGCCAGCAGCTTACAGGGATCCGGAGTTTATGGCTACACCTTC. This encodes CASSLQGSGVYGYTF.